Listed here are 5 T cell receptor beta chains from one sample, sequenced in a study of somatic mutations in cytotoxic T cells in rheumatoid arthritis. The repertoire was sequenced with immunoSEQ multiplex PCR; TCRdb's copy has only in-frame clones and lacks some. The data hold about 18,000 clones, with more than 70% observed a single time. Sequenced input: CD8+ T cells sorted from blood. The receptors come from an adult with rheumatoid arthritis.

The rearrangement joins TRBV7-8 to TRBJ2-5; D ambiguous. This CDR3 spans 16 amino acids. Germline-derived CDR1 and CDR2 are SGHVS and FQNEAQ. V shed 4 bases and J shed 3 bases, with 18 bases lying between them. CDR3 bases: TGTGCCAGCAGCTCAGTCGACTGGGTAAGGGAAGAGACCCAGTACTTC. This gives the protein CASSSVDWVREETQYF.

DNA of the CDR3: TGTGCCAGCAGCTTAGCGGGAGTAGGCGAGCAGTACTTC. It yields the protein CASSLAGVGEQYF. The rearrangement uses TRBV7-8 and TRBJ2-7; D may be TRBD2 (5 bases). V gave up 0 bases and J gave up 6 bases, with 9 bases separating them. The CDR3 is made up of 13 amino acids. Germline CDR1 is SGHVS and CDR2 is FQNEAQ.

The V call is TRBV5-4, the J call TRBJ2-1; 8 positions match TRBD2. Germline assignment: CDR1 SGHNT and CDR2 YYREEE (reference sequence). This CDR3 has 16 amino acids. V shed 2 bases and J 5 bases; nucleotides not matched to a gene: 9. The CDR3 loop is CASSFPGLVRDNEQFF. In DNA, the CDR3 is TGTGCCAGCAGCTTCCCGGGACTAGTGAGGGACAATGAGCAGTTCTTC.

The chain is built from TRBV28 and TRBJ2-2, with 15 bases that match TRBD2. The CDR3 is 20 residues long. The V segment lost 1 base and the J segment 4 bases; nucleotides outside the gene matches: 10. Per the germline V gene, CDR1 is MDHEN and CDR2 is SYDVKM. The CDR3 here is CASSLFSWTSGGAGTGELFF. The DNA for the CDR3 is TGTGCCAGCAGTTTATTTTCTTGGACTAGCGGGGGGGCTGGCACCGGGGAGCTGTTTTTT.

There are a few counts of this clone. This chain uses TRBV7-9 with TRBJ2-3, with a possible D match to TRBD2 (5 bases). Per the germline V gene, CDR1 is SEHNR and CDR2 is FQNEAQ (reference sequence). Trimming left V 5 bases short and J 0 bases short, with 9 bases between. The CDR3 consists of 14 residues. The chain's CDR3 is CASSVDYSTDTQYF. The CDR3 bases are TGTGCCAGCAGCGTAGACTATAGCACAGATACGCAGTATTTT.